Following are 23 T cell receptor beta chains from one sample sequenced in a study of T cells in Graves' hyperthyroidism and ophthalmopathy. Amplified TCR beta CDR3 regions came from RNA transcripts. The HTBI set primed first-round TCR CDR3 RT-PCR. In TCRdb, the multiplex PCR reads were re-called with MiXCR into one record per CDR3 protein. The profile shows about 560,000 distinct CDR3 sequences, roughly 15% of them singletons. The sample taken for sequencing was blood. Every receptor here comes from a woman aged 35 to 49 with Graves' hyperthyroidism.

This clonotype has only a few counts. The chain recombines TRBV9 with TRBJ2-1, with D possibly being TRBD1 or TRBD2 (5 bases each). Germline lookup yields CDR1 SGDLS and CDR2 YYNGEE. The CDR3 sequence is 14 residues long. V shed 0 bases and J shed 6 bases, with 10 bases lying between them. Here the CDR3 reads CASSVGMGVNEQFF. The DNA of the CDR3 is TGTGCCAGCAGCGTAGGTATGGGGGTCAATGAGCAGTTCTTC.

This clonotype was observed at least ten times. The chain recombines TRBV6-1 with TRBJ2-1; the match to TRBD2 covers 13 bases. Germline CDR1 reads MNHNS; CDR2 reads SASEGT. The CDR3 has 15 residues. The J segment lost 7 bases and the V segment lost 10 bases, leaving 10 bases of the junction unmatched. CDR3 amino acids: CATLSLAGGGNEQFF. The CDR3 DNA reads TGTGCCACCCTCTCACTAGCGGGGGGGGGGAATGAGCAGTTCTTC.

V usage is TRBV7-8 and J usage is TRBJ2-7, with 10 nucleotides matching TRBD2. The CDR3 is 14 amino acids. V was pared by 5 bases and J by 6 bases, with 7 bases of the junction left unmatched. Germline CDR1 and CDR2: SGHVS and FQNEAQ. The CDR3: CASSQSGTSVEQYF. CDR3 DNA sequence: TGTGCCAGCAGCCAATCCGGGACTAGCGTCGAGCAGTACTTC.

The chain joins TRBV9 to TRBJ2-2, with TRBD2 identical over 10 bases. This CDR3 region has 15 residues. Germline assignment: CDR1 SGDLS and CDR2 YYNGEE. V dropped 1 base and J dropped 4; count of bases not matched to a gene: 1. CDR3 protein: CASSVSGRGTGELFF. CDR3 DNA: TGTGCCAGCAGCGTAAGCGGGAGGGGCACCGGGGAGCTGTTTTTT.

This clonotype was detected ten times or more. The chain joins TRBV7-2 to TRBJ2-7; D gene ambiguous. Trimming cost V 4 bases and J 6 bases, with 7 bases left between them. This CDR3 is built from 11 residues. Germline CDR1 is SGHTA and CDR2 is FQGNSA. In nucleotides, the CDR3 is TGTGCCAGCAGCTCTCTTACCGAGCAGTACTTC. Its translation is CASSSLTEQYF.

This clonotype was recorded many times. This chain connects TRBV6-1 to TRBJ2-3; either TRBD1 or TRBD2 may supply D (5 bases each). The V end lost 8 bases, the J end lost 4 bases, and 16 bases lay between the germline ends. The CDR3 sequence is 14 residues long. Germline-derived CDR1 and CDR2 are MNHNS and SASEGT. This CDR3 reads CASRGWGSADTQYF. CDR3 nucleotides: TGTGCCAGCCGGGGTTGGGGGAGCGCAGATACGCAGTATTTT.

This clonotype was seen ten or more times. This chain joins TRBV2 and TRBJ2-1, with D maybe TRBD1 (6 bases). CDR3 length: 12 amino acids. Germline CDR1 and CDR2: SNHLY and FYNNEI. Trimming shortened V by 5 bases and J by 7 bases, and 9 bases separated the two germline ends. CDR3 coding DNA: TGTGCCAGCAGTCACAGGGATAATGAGCAGTTCTTC. Its translation is CASSHRDNEQFF.

This clonotype appeared a few times. The gene calls are TRBV14 and TRBJ2-5, with 11 bases aligning to TRBD2. J lost 5 bases, V lost 4 bases, and 9 bases had no gene match. Germline V gene sequence: CDR1 SGHDN, CDR2 FVKESK. The CDR3 consists of 16 residues. CDR3 sequence reads: CASSPGTSGPLETQYF. Here the CDR3 DNA reads TGTGCCAGCAGCCCCGGGACTAGCGGACCGCTGGAGACCCAGTACTTC.

This chain joins TRBV19 and TRBJ1-5; D is perhaps TRBD1 (5 bases). Germline-derived CDR1 and CDR2 are LNHDA and SQIVND (reference sequence). CDR3 length: 14 amino acids. V lost 3 bases and J lost 7, with 13 bases in between. The CDR3 is CASSMGQGGQPQHF. Here the CDR3 DNA reads TGTGCCAGTAGTATGGGGCAGGGCGGCCAGCCCCAGCATTTT.

In this sample, this clonotype turned up many times. The genes are TRBV10-1 and TRBJ1-1, with D tentatively TRBD1 (5 bases). V dropped 0 bases and J dropped 2 bases, with 10 bases sitting between them. Germline assignment: CDR1 WNHNN and CDR2 SYGVQD (reference sequence). The CDR3 is made up of 15 amino acids. CDR3 sequence (DNA): TGCGCCAGCAGTGAGTCTTGGACACCAAACACTGAAGCTTTCTTT. This sequence encodes CASSESWTPNTEAFF.

This chain joins TRBV10-3 and TRBJ2-3; 10 nucleotides align to TRBD1. Germline V gene sequence: CDR1 ENHRY, CDR2 SYGVKD. The CDR3 loop spans 18 amino acids. The V and J ends lost 3 bases and 0 bases, in that order; junction bases with no gene match: 9. The CDR3 DNA reads TGTGCCATCAGTGACTTGGGACAGGGGACCTCTAGCACAGATACGCAGTATTTT. Translated: CAISDLGQGTSSTDTQYF.

Many counts were recorded for this clonotype. The chain uses TRBV27 and TRBJ2-2; D ambiguous. This CDR3 is built from 14 residues. Germline V gene sequence: CDR1 MNHEY, CDR2 SMNVEV (reference sequence). Trimming removed 3 bases from V and 1 base from J, with 6 bases in between. This CDR3 reads CASSFEVNTGELFF. CDR3 in DNA: TGTGCCAGCAGTTTCGAGGTGAACACCGGGGAGCTGTTTTTT.

This clonotype was observed at least ten times. The CDR3 DNA reads TGTGCCAGCAGCCAACCGGACAGGGAAGAAAAACTGTTTTTT. This encodes CASSQPDREEKLFF. This chain connects TRBV3-1 to TRBJ1-4; 8 positions match TRBD1. Germline lookup yields CDR1 LGHDT and CDR2 YNNKEL (reference sequence). The J segment lost 8 bases and the V segment lost 2 bases, leaving 4 bases of the junction unmatched. CDR3 length equals 14 residues.

This clonotype was counted only a few times. The chain combines TRBV29-1 with TRBJ1-5; 8 bases match TRBD1. Germline assignment: CDR1 SQVTM and CDR2 ANQGSEA. This CDR3 comprises 15 residues. Losses at the gene ends were 7 bases for V and 7 bases for J; bases not matched to a gene: 15. The CDR3 reads CSEGVWDRSWQPQHF. DNA of the CDR3: TGCAGCGAAGGGGTCTGGGACAGGTCATGGCAGCCCCAGCATTTT.

This clonotype was found a few times. The chain uses TRBV3-1 and TRBJ2-3, with D hard to call. This CDR3 is built from 15 residues. V lost 1 base, J lost 1 base, and 9 bases lay in between. Germline V CDR1 and CDR2: LGHDT, YNNKEL (reference sequence). In DNA form, the CDR3 reads TGTGCCAGCAGCCAAGTCATCGTAGGCACAGATACGCAGTATTTT. This encodes CASSQVIVGTDTQYF.

There are many counts of this clonotype. V usage is TRBV20-1 and J usage is TRBJ2-7, with D possibly TRBD1 on 5 matching bases. This CDR3 comprises 13 residues. The V gene's germline CDR1 is DFQATT and CDR2 SNEGSKA (reference sequence). With 3 bases removed from V and 7 bases from J, the gap between germline ends came to 16 bases. The CDR3 protein is CSARGRVVIEQYF. CDR3 sequence (DNA): TGCAGTGCTAGGGGCAGGGTAGTCATTGAGCAGTACTTC.

This clonotype was picked up a small number of times. The chain is built from TRBV6-2 or TRBV6-3 and TRBJ2-1; 9 bases align to TRBD2. In germline, CDR1 is MNHEY, CDR2 SVGEGT. This CDR3 comprises 15 residues. J was trimmed by 4 bases and V by 5 bases; bases with no gene match: 6. The CDR3 DNA reads TGTGCCAGCAGTGAGGGACTAGCCGAATACAATGAGCAGTTCTTC. Translated: CASSEGLAEYNEQFF.

Many counts were recorded for this clonotype. V and J are TRBV7-3 and TRBJ2-1, with D possibly TRBD2 on 5 matching bases. This CDR3 comprises 20 residues. V lost 1 base and J 8 bases, leaving 30 bases between the germline ends. Germline CDR1 is SGHTA and CDR2 is FQGTGA. The CDR3 sequence: CASSLRAPEGPQRRSYEQFF. In DNA form, the CDR3 reads TGTGCCAGCAGCTTAAGGGCCCCCGAGGGCCCCCAGCGGCGAAGCTATGAGCAGTTCTTC.

Only a few counts were recorded for this clonotype. The rearrangement links TRBV28 to TRBJ2-1, with D perhaps matching TRBD2 (7 bases). The CDR3 totals 13 residues. V lost 10 bases, J lost 8 bases, and 18 bases lay in between. Germline CDR1 reads MDHEN; CDR2 reads SYDVKM. CDR3 protein: CAITTSRGHEQFF. The CDR3 region has the DNA TGTGCCATCACGACTAGCAGGGGCCATGAGCAGTTCTTC.

This clonotype was recorded at least ten times. The chain couples TRBV18 to TRBJ2-1; either TRBD1 or TRBD2 may supply D (5 bases each). This CDR3 comprises 15 residues. V gave up 1 base and J gave up 7 bases, with 14 bases separating them. Germline-derived CDR1 and CDR2 are KGHSH and LQKENI. The CDR3 sequence: CASSPLPGTGNEQFF. In DNA form, the CDR3 reads TGTGCCAGCTCACCACTCCCGGGGACGGGTAATGAGCAGTTCTTC.

This clonotype was counted many times. The V gene is TRBV5-1, the J gene TRBJ1-1; D is unclear. The CDR3 is made up of 14 amino acids. Trimming cost V 4 bases and J 0 bases, with 10 bases left between them. Per germline, CDR1 SGHRS and CDR2 YFSETQ. This CDR3 reads CASSPGRMNTEAFF. The CDR3 nucleotides read TGCGCCAGCAGCCCAGGCCGGATGAACACTGAAGCTTTCTTT.

This clonotype was seen repeatedly, ten times or more. The CDR3: CASSLGPGLAGARGYEQYF. DNA of the CDR3: TGTGCCAGCAGCTTAGGGCCGGGACTAGCGGGCGCCAGGGGATACGAGCAGTACTTC. The chain couples TRBV7-9 to TRBJ2-7; the match to TRBD2 covers 12 bases. The CDR3 consists of 19 residues. The germline V gene encodes CDR1 SEHNR and CDR2 FQNEAQ (reference sequence). The ends lost 1 base at V and 4 bases at J; junction bases unmatched: 14. Combining the CDR3 with reference TRBV7-9 and TRBJ2-7 gives the whole variable domain DTGVSQNPRHKITKRGQNVTFRCDPISEHNRLYWYRQTLGQGPEFLTYFQNEAQLEKSRLLSDRFSAERPKGSFSTLEIQRTEQGDSAMYLCASSLGPGLAGARGYEQYFGPGTRLTVT.

This rearrangement joins TRBV7-3 to TRBJ2-1; D is unresolved. V gave up 4 bases and J gave up 5 bases, with 9 bases separating them. Germline CDR1 is SGHTA and CDR2 is FQGTGA. The length of the CDR3 is 13 residues. The CDR3 coding sequence is TGTGCCAGCAGCTCACAGTTGAACAATGAGCAGTTCTTC. It encodes CASSSQLNNEQFF.